This T cell receptor (beta chain) derives from a study of blood T cell repertoires in COVID-19. Across the study: T cells, B-cell-depleted T cells, or PBMCs supplied cDNA or gDNA.

Clones were read by immunoSEQ multiplex PCR, and TCRdb kept only the in-frame ones, dropping some. The sample holds approximately 270,000 clones, 70% to 90% seen once. Germline CDR1 LNHDA, CDR2 SQIVND (reference sequence). This CDR3 has 15 residues. V lost 5 bases to trimming and J lost 0 bases, with 10 bases between them. This TCR was recovered from a man aged 18 to 29 with active or convalescent COVID-19. Material: peripheral blood. The chain recombines TRBV19 with TRBJ2-2, with D possibly matching TRBD2 (5 bases). The CDR3 nucleotides are TGTGCCAGTAGTGCCAGGAGGACGAACACCGGGGAGCTGTTTTTT. Translated: CASSARRTNTGELFF.